This T cell receptor (beta chain) was captured in a study of patients and donors after allogeneic stem cell transplantation. TCRdb re-analysed the RT-PCR reads in MiXCR, keeping a single row per CDR3 protein. This table has under 170,000 distinct CDR3 sequences, roughly 35% appearing once. CDR1 is PRHDT, CDR2 FYEKMQ, per germline (reference sequence). There are 21 residues in the CDR3. V was trimmed by 2 bases and J by 1 base, leaving 27 bases between them. This chain uses TRBV13 with TRBJ1-3, with D perhaps TRBD1 (5 bases). Sequencing used blood, either unsorted or a sorted T cell fraction (not recorded which). The sequence came from a human donor who was either an allogeneic HSCT recipient or a stem cell or donor lymphocyte infusion donor (not recorded which). It is not recorded whose cells these are; they may come from a transplant donor. CDR3 amino acids: CASSLTRAQGSWWRSGNTIYF. Here the CDR3 DNA reads TGTGCCAGCAGCTTAACCCGGGCTCAGGGAAGTTGGTGGAGGTCTGGAAACACCATATATTTT.